This note documents a single T cell receptor (beta chain) sequence. Original methodology: Amplification of reference gene primers provided the estimated nucleated cell counts. Libraries were prepared by immunoSEQ multiplex PCR; TCRdb keeps only in-frame clonotypes and omits some of them. The DNA gave D and trimming, while V, J and clone size come from that table. The profile covers about 97,000 clones, with 80% to 95% appearing a single time and 5% to 6% taken by the ten largest. Per germline, CDR1 SQVTM and CDR2 ANQGSEA. This CDR3 region has 15 residues. Trimming stripped 3 bases from V and 4 bases from J, with 17 bases between. The data were obtained in a study of blood T cell repertoires in COVID-19. Study summary: Specimens from acute and convalescent COVID-19 originated in the United States, Italy and Spain. PBMCs, B-cell-depleted T cells, or T cells provided the cDNA or gDNA that made up the material.

The sequenced sample was peripheral blood. J is TRBJ2-3 and V is TRBV29-1; tentatively, D is TRBD2 (6 bases). The clonotype was recovered from a man aged 45-65 years with active COVID-19. CDR3 amino acids: CSVDRGISPSDTQYF. The CDR3 DNA follows: TGCAGCGTTGATCGGGGGATATCCCCGTCAGATACGCAGTATTTT.